This T cell receptor (beta chain) was found in a study of blood T cell repertoires in COVID-19. As for the study in general: Collection of acute and convalescent COVID-19 samples took place in the United States, Italy and Spain.

CDR1 is SGDLS, CDR2 YYNGEE, per germline. This CDR3 spans 16 amino acids. Trimming at V came to 4 bases and at J to 0 bases, leaving 6 bases not matched to a gene. Under the authors' procedure: Cell counts per sample came from amplifying reference gene primers. Libraries were prepared by immunoSEQ multiplex PCR; TCRdb keeps only in-frame clonotypes and omits some of them. V, J and clone size were drawn from that table, and D and trimming were deduced from the DNA. The table shows about 91,000 clones, with 88% occurring only once. The sequenced sample consisted of peripheral blood. The receptor was derived from a woman between 70 and 85 years old with acute or convalescent COVID-19. The chain is built from TRBV9 and TRBJ2-1; 8 bases line up with TRBD1. The CDR3 sequence: CASSSHRGSSYNEQFF. In nucleotides, the CDR3 is TGTGCCAGCAGCTCCCACAGGGGGAGCTCCTACAATGAGCAGTTCTTC. The full variable domain, rest sourced from reference TRBV9 and TRBJ2-1, is DSGVTQTPKHLITATGQRVTLRCSPRSGDLSVYWYQQSLDQGLQFLIQYYNGEERAKGNILERFSAQQFPDLHSELNLSSLELGDSALYFCASSSHRGSSYNEQFFGPGTRLTVL.